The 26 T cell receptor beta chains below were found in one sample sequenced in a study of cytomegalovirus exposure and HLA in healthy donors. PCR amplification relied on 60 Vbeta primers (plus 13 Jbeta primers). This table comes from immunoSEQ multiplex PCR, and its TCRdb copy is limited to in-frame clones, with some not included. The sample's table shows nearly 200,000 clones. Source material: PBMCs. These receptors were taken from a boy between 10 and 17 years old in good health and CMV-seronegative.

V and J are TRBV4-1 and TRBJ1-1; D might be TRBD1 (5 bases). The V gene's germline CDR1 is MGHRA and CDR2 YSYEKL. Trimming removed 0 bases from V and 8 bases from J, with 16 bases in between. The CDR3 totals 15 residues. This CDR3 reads CASSQDLMAGWEAFF. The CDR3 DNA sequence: TGCGCCAGCAGCCAAGATCTCATGGCAGGGTGGGAAGCTTTCTTT.

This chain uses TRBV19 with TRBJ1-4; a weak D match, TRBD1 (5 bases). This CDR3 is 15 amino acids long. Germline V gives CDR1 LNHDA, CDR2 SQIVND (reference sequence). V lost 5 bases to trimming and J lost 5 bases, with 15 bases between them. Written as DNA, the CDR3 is TGTGCCAGTAGTGGAGGGGATTTGGGGAATGAAAAACTGTTTTTT. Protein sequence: CASSGGDLGNEKLFF. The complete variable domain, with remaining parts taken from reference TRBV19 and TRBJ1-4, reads DGGITQSPKYLFRKEGQNVTLSCEQNLNHDAMYWYRQDPGQGLRLIYYSQIVNDFQKGDIAEGYSVSREKKESFPLTVTSAQKNPTAFYLCASSGGDLGNEKLFFGSGTQLSVL.

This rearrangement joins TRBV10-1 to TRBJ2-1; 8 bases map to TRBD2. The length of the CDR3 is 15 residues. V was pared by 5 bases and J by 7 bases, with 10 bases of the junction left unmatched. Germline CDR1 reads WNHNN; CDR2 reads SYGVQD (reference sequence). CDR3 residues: CASSKLAAVGNEQFF. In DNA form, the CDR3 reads TGCGCCAGCAGTAAACTAGCGGCAGTAGGGAATGAGCAGTTCTTC.

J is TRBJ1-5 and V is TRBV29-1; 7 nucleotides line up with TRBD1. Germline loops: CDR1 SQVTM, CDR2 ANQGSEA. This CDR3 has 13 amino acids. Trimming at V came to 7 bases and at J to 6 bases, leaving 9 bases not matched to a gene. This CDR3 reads CSAYTGVGQPQHF. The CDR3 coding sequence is TGCAGCGCCTATACAGGGGTGGGTCAGCCCCAGCATTTT.

CDR3 in amino acids: CASSYPSGQKNEQYF. The CDR3 nucleotides read TGTGCCAGCAGTTACCCTAGCGGACAGAAGAACGAGCAGTACTTC. This chain joins TRBV6-5 and TRBJ2-7; perhaps TRBD2 as D (7 bases). V lost 2 bases and J lost 5, with 16 bases in between. Germline V lookup: CDR1 MNHEY, CDR2 SVGAGI. This CDR3 has 15 residues.

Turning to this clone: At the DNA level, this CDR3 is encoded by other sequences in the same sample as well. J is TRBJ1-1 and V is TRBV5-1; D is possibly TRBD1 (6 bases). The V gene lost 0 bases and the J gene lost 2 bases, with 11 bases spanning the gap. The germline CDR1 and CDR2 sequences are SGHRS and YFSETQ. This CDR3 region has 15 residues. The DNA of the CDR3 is TGCGCCAGCAGCTTGGCCGGGACACTAAACACTGAAGCTTTCTTT. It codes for CASSLAGTLNTEAFF.

The CDR3 loop reads CASRPGSGANVLTF. In DNA form, the CDR3 reads TGTGCCAGTAGACCAGGCTCTGGGGCCAACGTCCTGACTTTC. The chain carries TRBV19 and TRBJ2-6; D gene uncertain. CDR1 and CDR2 from the germline V gene are LNHDA and SQIVND (reference sequence). The V and J ends lost 6 bases and 0 bases respectively, with 6 bases between them. CDR3 length equals 14 residues. Full variable domain (rest looked up from reference TRBV19 and TRBJ2-6): DGGITQSPKYLFRKEGQNVTLSCEQNLNHDAMYWYRQDPGQGLRLIYYSQIVNDFQKGDIAEGYSVSREKKESFPLTVTSAQKNPTAFYLCASRPGSGANVLTFGAGSRLTVL.

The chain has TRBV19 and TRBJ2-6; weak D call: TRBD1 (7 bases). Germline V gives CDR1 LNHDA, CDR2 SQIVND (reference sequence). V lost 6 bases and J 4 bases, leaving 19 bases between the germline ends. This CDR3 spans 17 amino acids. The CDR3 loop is CASRTPGGITGANVLTF. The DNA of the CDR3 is TGTGCCAGTAGGACCCCAGGGGGGATAACGGGGGCCAACGTCCTGACTTTC.

CDR3 region: CASSSGGLAGMGSETQYF. Written as DNA, the CDR3 is TGCGCCAGCAGCTCCGGTGGGCTAGCGGGCATGGGGAGCGAGACCCAGTACTTC. This chain links TRBV5-1 with TRBJ2-5; TRBD2 matches 8 bases. CDR3 length: 18 amino acids. The J segment lost 5 bases and the V segment lost 3 bases, leaving 18 bases of the junction unmatched. Germline V CDR1 and CDR2: SGHRS, YFSETQ.

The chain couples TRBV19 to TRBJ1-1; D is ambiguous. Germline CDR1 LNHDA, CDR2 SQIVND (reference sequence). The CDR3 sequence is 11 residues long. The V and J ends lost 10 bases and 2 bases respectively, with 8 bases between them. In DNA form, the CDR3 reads TGTGCCAAGAGACACAACACTGAAGCTTTCTTT. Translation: CAKRHNTEAFF.

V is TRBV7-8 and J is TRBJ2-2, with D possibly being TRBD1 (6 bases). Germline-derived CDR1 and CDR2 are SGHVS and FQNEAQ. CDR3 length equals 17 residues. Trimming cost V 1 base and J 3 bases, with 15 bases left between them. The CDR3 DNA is TGTGCCAGCAGCTTAGTGGCGGCAGGGGTTTACACCGGGGAGCTGTTTTTT. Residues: CASSLVAAGVYTGELFF.

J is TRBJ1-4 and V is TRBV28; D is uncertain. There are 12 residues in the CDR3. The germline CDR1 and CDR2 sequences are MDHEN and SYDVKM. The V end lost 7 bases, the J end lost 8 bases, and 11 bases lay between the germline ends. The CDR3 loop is CASNANREKLFF. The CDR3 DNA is TGTGCCAGCAACGCTAATCGGGAAAAACTGTTTTTT.

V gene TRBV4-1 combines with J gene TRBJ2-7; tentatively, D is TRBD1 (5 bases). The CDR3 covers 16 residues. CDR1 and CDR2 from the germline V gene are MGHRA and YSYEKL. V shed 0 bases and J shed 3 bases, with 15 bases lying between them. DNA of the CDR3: TGCGCCAGCAGCCAAGATACTCGAGGACAAAGCTACGAGCAGTACTTC. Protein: CASSQDTRGQSYEQYF.

The CDR3 DNA follows: TGTGCCTCCTCAGATACGCAGTATTTT. It is translated as CASSDTQYF. This rearrangement joins TRBV27 to TRBJ2-3, with D uncertain. The CDR3 length is 9 residues. CDR1 and CDR2 (germline): MNHEY, SMNVEV (reference sequence). V was cut by 11 bases and J by 4 bases, with 4 bases left in between.

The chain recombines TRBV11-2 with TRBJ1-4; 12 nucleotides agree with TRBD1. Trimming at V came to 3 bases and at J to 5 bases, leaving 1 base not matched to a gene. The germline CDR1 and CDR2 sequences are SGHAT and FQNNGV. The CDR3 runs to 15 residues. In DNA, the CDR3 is TGTGCCAGCAGCTTTGGGACAGGGGGCAATGAAAAACTGTTTTTT. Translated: CASSFGTGGNEKLFF.

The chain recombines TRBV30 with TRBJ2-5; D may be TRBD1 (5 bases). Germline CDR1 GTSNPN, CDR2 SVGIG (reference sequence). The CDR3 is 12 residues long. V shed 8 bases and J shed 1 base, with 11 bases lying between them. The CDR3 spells CAPDSFQETQYF. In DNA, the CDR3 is TGTGCCCCCGACAGTTTCCAAGAGACCCAGTACTTC.

The CDR3 nucleotides are TGCGCCAGCAGCCAAGGCGCAGCCTACAGAACTAATGAAAAACTGTTTTTT. Protein sequence: CASSQGAAYRTNEKLFF. V gene TRBV4-1 combines with J gene TRBJ1-4; no clear D gene. Trimming shortened V by 1 base and J by 1 base, and 13 bases separated the two germline ends. Germline CDR1 is MGHRA and CDR2 is YSYEKL. The CDR3 is 17 residues long.

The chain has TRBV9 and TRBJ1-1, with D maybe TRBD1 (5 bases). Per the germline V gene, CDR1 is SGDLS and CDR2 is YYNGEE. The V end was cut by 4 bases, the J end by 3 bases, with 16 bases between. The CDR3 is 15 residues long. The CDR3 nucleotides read TGTGCCAGCAGCCCAGGATCCAGGGCCTACACTGAAGCTTTCTTT. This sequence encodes CASSPGSRAYTEAFF.

The CDR3 spells CASSFQLAGLNEQFF. The CDR3 DNA reads TGTGCCAGCAGCTTCCAACTAGCGGGGCTCAATGAGCAGTTCTTC. The J gene is TRBJ2-1, the V gene TRBV11-2, with 10 bases lining up with TRBD2. Germline CDR1 and CDR2: SGHAT and FQNNGV. CDR3 length: 15 residues. J gave up 6 bases and V 3 bases, and 5 bases lay outside the gene matches.

This chain's CDR3 is CASSLRDRNQPQHF. Here the CDR3 DNA reads TGTGCCAGCAGTCTCCGGGACAGGAATCAGCCCCAGCATTTT. The rearrangement links TRBV5-6 to TRBJ1-5, with 8 bases matching TRBD1. V lost 5 bases and J lost 4; bases outside the gene matches: 5. CDR1 is SGHDT, CDR2 YYEEEE, per germline. The CDR3 runs to 14 residues.

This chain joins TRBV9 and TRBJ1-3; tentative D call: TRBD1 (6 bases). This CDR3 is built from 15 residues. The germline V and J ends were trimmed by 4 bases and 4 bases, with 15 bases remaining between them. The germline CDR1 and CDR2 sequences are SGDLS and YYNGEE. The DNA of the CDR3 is TGTGCCAGCAGCCTGCAGGACAGTGCCGGAAACACCATATATTTT. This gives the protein CASSLQDSAGNTIYF.

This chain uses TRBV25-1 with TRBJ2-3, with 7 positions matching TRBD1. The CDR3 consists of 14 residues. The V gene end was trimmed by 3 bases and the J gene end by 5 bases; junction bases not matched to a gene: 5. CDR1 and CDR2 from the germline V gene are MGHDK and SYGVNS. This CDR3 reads CASSDTGVGDTQYF. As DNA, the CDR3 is TGTGCCAGCAGTGATACAGGGGTGGGAGATACGCAGTATTTT.

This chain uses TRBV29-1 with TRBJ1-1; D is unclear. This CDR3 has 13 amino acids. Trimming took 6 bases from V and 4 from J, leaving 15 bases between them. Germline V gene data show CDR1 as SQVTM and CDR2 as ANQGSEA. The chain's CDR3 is CSVRPMPGTEAFF. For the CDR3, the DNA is TGCAGCGTGCGGCCAATGCCGGGCACTGAAGCTTTCTTT.

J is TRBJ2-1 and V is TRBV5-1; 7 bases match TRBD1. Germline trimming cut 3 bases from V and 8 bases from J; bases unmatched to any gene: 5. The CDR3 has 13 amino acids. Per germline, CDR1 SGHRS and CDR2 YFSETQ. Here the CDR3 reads CASSWDSSDEQFF. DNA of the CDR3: TGCGCCAGCAGCTGGGACAGTTCAGATGAGCAGTTCTTC.

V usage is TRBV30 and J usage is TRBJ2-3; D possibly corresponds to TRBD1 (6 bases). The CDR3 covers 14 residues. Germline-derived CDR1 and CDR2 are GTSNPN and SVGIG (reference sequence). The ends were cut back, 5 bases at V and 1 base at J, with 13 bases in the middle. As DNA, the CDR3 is TGTGCCTGGGAGAAAGGGGGTCGCACAGATACGCAGTATTTT. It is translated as CAWEKGGRTDTQYF.

CDR3: CASNSPGREETQYF. The CDR3 region has the DNA TGTGCCAGCAATTCCCCGGGGAGGGAAGAGACCCAGTACTTC. The rearrangement joins TRBV6-6 to TRBJ2-5; TRBD2 agrees at 7 bases. V gave up 7 bases and J gave up 3 bases; unmatched junction bases: 8. This CDR3 spans 14 amino acids. CDR1 and CDR2 from the germline V gene are MNHNY and SVGAGI (reference sequence).